The TCR beta chain described here comes from a study of response to subunit inactivated influenza vaccine. The study's findings and limits: Authors suggested each seasonal influenza vaccination recruits few new T cells.

CDR1 and CDR2 (germline): KGHSH, LQKENI. Trimming took off 2 bases at V and 0 bases at J, with 26 bases between the two ends. The CDR3 totals 20 residues. The table lists this clonotype with a few counts. The antigen is undetermined. MiXCR, applied by TCRdb to the RT-PCR reads, yields one record per CDR3 protein. The table lists roughly 460,000 distinct CDR3 sequences, 9.5% to 13% of them singletons. The receptor was derived from a man aged 45 to 65 who received an inactivated influenza vaccine. Sequenced here: PBMCs from blood, sampled 45 days after vaccination. The genes are TRBV18 and TRBJ2-7; D may be TRBD1 (7 bases). In DNA, the CDR3 is TGTGCCAGCTCACCAGAAAGAAGTAGCGGACAGGTCCCCGACTCCTACGAGCAGTACTTC. It codes for CASSPERSSGQVPDSYEQYF.